The rows below give T cell receptor beta chains drawn from one sample of a study of blood T cell repertoires in COVID-19. Measured with immunoSEQ multiplex PCR; TCRdb has only the in-frame clones, and not every one. The sample carries a few hundred thousand clones, approximately 90% recorded once. The sequenced sample consisted of peripheral blood. The receptor set was obtained from a woman between 45 and 60 years old with COVID-19, enrolled during active disease. Both conserved end residues are part of each CDR3. The D gene is left open where the match is weak. Only part of the rows carry a size: once, few, many, or a class if the clone is expanded.

TRBD1,TRBV18,TRBJ1-3,.,TGTGCCAGCTCACCGGACAGGGCGTCTGTGGACACCATATATTTT,CASSPDRASVDTIYF
TRBD1,TRBV27,TRBJ1-1,.,TGTGCCAGCAGTCCGGGACAGTCGAACACTGAAGCTTTCTTT,CASSPGQSNTEAFF
.,TRBV2,TRBJ2-1,.,TGTGCCAGCAGTGAAGCTTACGGGAGTTCCTACAATGAGCAGTTCTTC,CASSEAYGSSYNEQFF
.,TRBV11-3,TRBJ2-7,once,TGTGCCAGCAGCTTATCCGGGGGAGCCTACGAGCAGTACTTC,CASSLSGGAYEQYF
.,TRBV7-8,TRBJ1-6,.,TGTGCCAGCAGCGCGTCCTCAGGGGCACGGAATTCACCCCTCCACTTT,CASSASSGARNSPLHF
.,TRBV7-2,TRBJ2-1,once,TGTGCCAGCAGTCTTACTAACACCTACAATGAGCAGTTCTTC,CASSLTNTYNEQFF
TRBD2,TRBV19,TRBJ2-1,.,TGTGCCAGCAAGGGACTAGCGGTATCCAATGAGCAGTTCTTC,CASKGLAVSNEQFF
.,TRBV28,TRBJ1-2,.,TGTGCCAGCAGTACCCTTCAGGGGTACGGCTACACCTTC,CASSTLQGYGYTF
.,TRBV30,TRBJ1-4,.,TGTGCCTGGGGCGGGGGGCAGAAAAATGAAAAACTGTTTTTT,CAWGGGQKNEKLFF
TRBD2,TRBV7-6,TRBJ2-2,many,TGTGCCATTCCCACCGGGGGGTACTCGAGCACCGGGGAGCTGTTTTTT,CAIPTGGYSSTGELFF
.,TRBV6-5,TRBJ1-2,.,TGTGCCAGCAGTTACTCCGGCAGGGGTAACTATGGCTACACCTTC,CASSYSGRGNYGYTF
TRBD2,TRBV4-2,TRBJ2-3,.,TGTGCCAGCAGCCAAGTAGTTCCGGGACTAGCAGATACGCAGTATTTT,CASSQVVPGLADTQYF
.,TRBV11-2,TRBJ1-3,.,TGTGCCAGCAGCTTAGGACAAACCTCTGGAAACACCATATATTTT,CASSLGQTSGNTIYF
TRBD1,TRBV11-2,TRBJ1-2,.,TGTGCCAGCAGCCCAGGACAGGGGGCGTTGGTGGACTATGGCTACACCTTC,CASSPGQGALVDYGYTF
.,TRBV2,TRBJ1-5,.,TGTGCCAGCAGTGGACAGTCTAGCAATCAGCCCCAGCATTTT,CASSGQSSNQPQHF
TRBD1,TRBV19,TRBJ2-3,.,TGTGCCAGTAGACCTGGACAGGGAACAGATACGCAGTATTTT,CASRPGQGTDTQYF
.,TRBV7-2,TRBJ2-5,few,TGTGCCAGCAGCTTGGGAGAAGCAGAGACCCAGTACTTC,CASSLGEAETQYF
.,TRBV30,TRBJ2-5,.,TGTGCCTGGAGTTCTGGGCGGGGTCGACAAGAGACCCAGTACTTC,CAWSSGRGRQETQYF
.,TRBV24-1,TRBJ2-5,once,TGTGCCACCAGTGATCGGGCGGGGGCGCGGGAGACCCAGTACTTC,CATSDRAGARETQYF
TRBD2,TRBV3-1/TRBV3-2,TRBJ2-3,.,TGTGCCAGCAGCCAAGGGAGTCCTAGCGGCAGTGGTAAAGATACGCAGTATTTT,CASSQGSPSGSGKDTQYF
.,TRBV6-6,TRBJ2-5,.,TGTGCCAGTAGGGGCGCGGAGACCCAGTACTTC,CASRGAETQYF
TRBD1,TRBV6-2/TRBV6-3,TRBJ1-1,.,TGTGCCAGCAGTATACAGGGGGGAGCTTTCTTT,CASSIQGGAFF
.,TRBV10-1,TRBJ1-2,.,TGCGCCAGCAGTGAAAATCGGGGGTATGGCTACACCTTC,CASSENRGYGYTF
TRBD2,TRBV3-1/TRBV3-2,TRBJ2-5,.,TGTGCCAGCAGCCAGAAAGCGGGAAGAGAGACCCAGTACTTC,CASSQKAGRETQYF
.,TRBV30,TRBJ1-5,.,TGTGCCTGGAGGGGGACTGAGTATAGCAATCAGCCCCAGCATTTT,CAWRGTEYSNQPQHF
TRBD1,TRBV7-3,TRBJ1-6,.,TGTGCCAGCAGCCCCGGACAGGGGGGTAATTCACCCCTCCACTTT,CASSPGQGGNSPLHF
.,TRBV7-3,TRBJ2-3,.,TGTGCCAGCAGTCAGGGGAGGGGATCGGAAGATACGCAGTATTTT,CASSQGRGSEDTQYF
.,TRBV5-1,TRBJ2-7,few,TGCGCCTCGAGGGACATGGACTACGAGCAGTACTTC,CASRDMDYEQYF
TRBD1,TRBV4-1,TRBJ1-6,few,TGCGCCAGCAGCCACCCACAGGGGGCGAGCTCCTATAATTCACCCCTCCACTTT,CASSHPQGASSYNSPLHF
TRBD2,TRBV18,TRBJ2-5,.,TGTGCCAGCTCACTTCGGCGGGGGGAAGAGACCCAGTACTTC,CASSLRRGEETQYF
TRBD2,TRBV5-4,TRBJ2-2,.,TGTGCCAGCAGCCCCCTAGCGGGGGCGAACACCGGGGAGCTGTTTTTT,CASSPLAGANTGELFF
.,TRBV6-6,TRBJ2-7,.,TGTGCCAGCAGCCTAGAATCGGGATACGAGCAGTACTTC,CASSLESGYEQYF
TRBD2,TRBV18,TRBJ2-1,.,TGTGCCAGCTCACCACCATCAACTAGCGGGAATGAGCAGTTCTTC,CASSPPSTSGNEQFF
.,TRBV27,TRBJ2-3,.,TGTGCCAGCAGTCCAGACTCCCTCCTGAAGCAGTATTTT,CASSPDSLLKQYF
TRBD1,TRBV7-9,TRBJ1-2,.,TGTGCCAGCAGCGGGACAGGGGGCTTCTATGGCTACACCTTC,CASSGTGGFYGYTF
TRBD1,TRBV6-5,TRBJ2-4,.,TGTGCCAGCGGGACAGGGGGAGGTCAGTACTTC,CASGTGGGQYF
.,TRBV5-5,TRBJ2-2,.,TGTGCCAGCAGCCCGGGAGTCCCAAACACCGGGGAGCTGTTTTTT,CASSPGVPNTGELFF
.,TRBV5-4,TRBJ1-4,.,TGTGCCAGCAGTACCACAGGGTTGACTAATGAAAAACTGTTTTTT,CASSTTGLTNEKLFF